This TCR beta chain appears in the sequencing data of a study of T cell responses to AZD1222 COVID-19 vaccine. Study-level results: Spike was spanned by vaccine-associated CD4 TCRs, with dominance at 160-218 and 743-854.

Generated by immunoSEQ multiplex PCR, the TCRdb table keeps only in-frame clones and is missing some. Altogether 100,000 to 150,000 clones are present, 80% to 95% being singletons, with the ten largest covering around 1.9%. Points on this clone: Its antigen is undetermined.

Specimen: peripheral blood, collected 28 days after the second AZD1222 dose. The sequence derives from an adult who received the AZD1222 COVID-19 vaccine.

CDR3 loop: CASSVTGWDGYTF. In nucleotides, the CDR3 is TGTGCCAGCAGCGTTACAGGGTGGGATGGCTACACCTTC. The chain combines TRBV2 with TRBJ1-2; possibly TRBD1 for D (6 bases). Germline lookup yields CDR1 SNHLY and CDR2 FYNNEI. Trimming took off 6 bases at V and 6 bases at J, with 14 bases between the two ends. The CDR3 sequence is 13 residues long.